The rows below give T cell receptor beta chains drawn from one sample of a study of blood T cell repertoires in COVID-19. Measured with immunoSEQ multiplex PCR; TCRdb has only the in-frame clones, and not every one. The data show over 200,000 clones, 85% to 90% seen once. Sequencing was carried out using PBMCs or T cells enriched from blood (not recorded which). The receptors derive from a man between 18 and 29 years old who had recovered from COVID-19. The CDR3 runs from the conserved cysteine through the conserved F or W. D genes are given only for firm matches. Rows may omit the clone size; those that give it use once, few, many or a size class.

j_call clone_size d_call v_call cdr3_aa cdr3_nt
TRBJ1-3 NA TRBD1 TRBV7-2 CASSLAPGGMGNTIYF TGTGCCAGCAGCTTAGCGCCAGGGGGAATGGGAAACACCATATATTTT
TRBJ2-7 NA NA TRBV19 CASSIEGGVTYEQYF TGTGCCAGTAGTATAGAGGGCGGGGTGACCTACGAGCAGTACTTC
TRBJ2-5 NA NA TRBV3-1/TRBV3-2 CASSRDFKSGTQYF TGTGCCAGCAGCCGGGACTTCAAATCGGGGACCCAGTACTTC
TRBJ1-1 NA TRBD1 TRBV28 CASRPRQGAMNTEAFF TGTGCCAGCAGACCCCGACAGGGGGCGATGAACACTGAAGCTTTCTTT
TRBJ2-4 NA TRBD1 TRBV11-3 CASSPTGDSIQYF TGTGCCAGCAGCCCGACAGGGGATAGCATTCAGTACTTC
TRBJ1-5 few TRBD1 TRBV3-1/TRBV3-2 CASSLGTVNSNQPQHF TGTGCCAGCAGCCTGGGGACAGTGAATAGCAATCAGCCCCAGCATTTT
TRBJ2-1 NA NA TRBV9 CASSVAPLYNEQFF TGTGCCAGCAGCGTAGCCCCACTCTACAATGAGCAGTTCTTC
TRBJ1-1 NA NA TRBV19 CASSPGGGRPEAFF TGTGCCAGTAGTCCCGGGGGGGGCCGACCTGAAGCTTTCTTT
TRBJ2-7 once TRBD1 TRBV5-1 CASSWTPGQGDMEQYF TGCGCCAGCAGCTGGACACCGGGACAGGGGGATATGGAGCAGTACTTC
TRBJ2-7 NA TRBD1 TRBV5-1 CASSERPDRIDEQYF TGCGCCAGCAGCGAAAGGCCGGACAGGATCGACGAGCAGTACTTC
TRBJ2-1 NA TRBD1 TRBV5-1 CASSIGQGAHEQFF TGCGCCAGCAGCATAGGACAGGGAGCTCATGAGCAGTTCTTC
TRBJ2-7 NA NA TRBV3-1/TRBV3-2 CASSGRTAYEQYF TGTGCCAGCAGCGGAAGGACAGCCTACGAGCAGTACTTC
TRBJ2-7 NA NA TRBV6-2/TRBV6-3 CASSYSFRGYEQYF TGTGCCAGCAGTTACTCGTTTCGGGGATACGAGCAGTACTTC
TRBJ2-1 once TRBD2 TRBV7-6 CASSLRAGGPLNEQFF TGTGCCAGCAGCTTACGGGCGGGAGGGCCGTTAAATGAGCAGTTCTTC
TRBJ2-1 NA TRBD2 TRBV19 CASGREGQNMFF TGTGCCAGCGGCCGGGAGGGCCAGAACATGTTCTTC
TRBJ2-3 few TRBD2 TRBV11-3 CASSLIAGGLSLSTDTQYF TGTGCCAGCAGCTTAATAGCGGGAGGTCTTTCCCTTAGCACAGATACGCAGTATTTT
TRBJ2-1 NA TRBD1 TRBV3-1/TRBV3-2 CASSLGQGWDEQFF TGTGCCAGCAGCCTGGGACAGGGGTGGGATGAGCAGTTCTTC
TRBJ1-5 NA TRBD1 TRBV2 CASSQDRGSEPQHF TGTGCCAGCAGTCAGGACAGGGGTTCGGAGCCCCAGCATTTT
TRBJ1-5 NA NA TRBV5-6 CASTLRGNNQPQHF TGTGCCAGCACCCTGCGGGGAAACAATCAGCCCCAGCATTTT
TRBJ2-1 once TRBD1 TRBV12-5 CASGPRQGLANEQFF TGTGCTAGTGGTCCCCGACAGGGGTTGGCCAATGAGCAGTTCTTC
TRBJ1-2 few NA TRBV10-3 CAISDKLLSSLLTNYGYTF TGTGCCATCAGTGATAAACTCTTAAGCTCTTTACTCACTAACTATGGCTACACCTTC
TRBJ2-3 few TRBD1 TRBV6-4 CASSDGQGADTQYF TGTGCCAGCAGTGACGGACAGGGGGCAGATACGCAGTATTTT
TRBJ1-2 NA NA TRBV27 CASSIISEPPGGYTF TGTGCCAGCAGTATTATCTCGGAACCTCCGGGAGGCTACACCTTC
TRBJ1-1 NA NA TRBV2 CASTGQPNTEAFF TGTGCCAGCACAGGACAGCCTAACACTGAAGCTTTCTTT
TRBJ1-1 NA NA TRBV6-6 CASSPRVSTEAFF TGTGCCAGCAGTCCACGGGTATCCACTGAAGCTTTCTTT
TRBJ1-6 NA NA TRBV11-2 CASSSLRRGDNSPLHF TGTGCCAGCAGCTCCCTGCGACGGGGAGATAATTCACCCCTCCACTTT
TRBJ2-4 NA TRBD1 TRBV6-2/TRBV6-3 CASSYPQDRGKNIQYF TGTGCCAGCAGTTACCCCCAGGACAGGGGCAAAAACATTCAGTACTTC
TRBJ2-1 NA NA TRBV9 CASSVARGEQFF TGTGCCAGCAGCGTAGCCAGGGGTGAGCAGTTCTTC
TRBJ1-5 NA TRBD1 TRBV27 CASSSNRGHQPQHF TGTGCCAGCAGTTCTAACAGGGGGCATCAGCCCCAGCATTTT
TRBJ2-7 NA TRBD2 TRBV14 CASSQGWLAGSPAEQYF TGTGCCAGCAGCCAGGGTTGGCTAGCGGGATCCCCCGCCGAGCAGTACTTC
TRBJ2-5 NA NA TRBV24-1 CATSASVQETQYF TGTGCCACCAGTGCCAGCGTCCAAGAGACCCAGTACTTC
TRBJ1-1 once TRBD1 TRBV28 CASSLAHRGRRGTEAFF TGTGCCAGCAGTTTGGCTCACAGGGGGCGCAGGGGCACTGAAGCTTTCTTT
TRBJ1-6 NA TRBD1 TRBV9 CASSGSPDRGDSPLHF TGTGCCAGCAGCGGGTCCCCAGACAGGGGTGATTCACCCCTCCACTTT
TRBJ2-4 NA NA TRBV21-1 CASSNVRVAGGPGKNIQYF TGTGCCAGCAGCAATGTCAGGGTAGCGGGAGGGCCGGGGAAAAACATTCAGTACTTC
TRBJ1-2 NA NA TRBV27 CASSPHGPYGYTF TGTGCCAGCAGTCCCCATGGCCCCTATGGCTACACCTTC
TRBJ2-3 NA NA TRBV5-1 CASRRESTDTQYF TGCGCCAGCAGGAGGGAGTCGACAGATACGCAGTATTTT
TRBJ1-3 NA NA TRBV6-5 CASSLSYGNTIYF TGTGCCAGCAGCCTCTCTTATGGAAACACCATATATTTT
TRBJ1-2 NA TRBD1 TRBV30 CAWSPTDRAMGYGYTF TGTGCCTGGAGTCCGACGGACAGGGCGATGGGCTATGGCTACACCTTC
TRBJ1-6 NA TRBD1 TRBV10-2 CASSVGQGRSPLHF TGCGCCAGCAGTGTGGGACAGGGGAGATCCCCCCTCCACTTT
TRBJ1-2 NA NA TRBV6-6 CASSLVRNGNYGYTF TGTGCCAGCAGTCTCGTGCGAAATGGTAACTATGGCTACACCTTC
TRBJ1-1 NA NA TRBV14 CASSQVLYTEAFF TGTGCCAGCAGCCAAGTCCTTTACACTGAAGCTTTCTTT
TRBJ1-2 NA TRBD1 TRBV6-5 CASRRTGEVYGYTF TGTGCCAGCCGACGGACAGGGGAGGTCTATGGCTACACCTTC
TRBJ2-7 NA TRBD1 TRBV6-5 CASSWDSGSSYEQYF TGTGCCAGCAGTTGGGACAGTGGGAGCTCCTACGAGCAGTACTTC
TRBJ1-4 once NA TRBV4-2 CASSQDYGGPSEKLFF TGTGCCAGCAGCCAAGATTACGGGGGACCTAGTGAAAAACTGTTTTTT
TRBJ1-2 few NA TRBV10-3 CAISESAGVQGLYGYTF TGTGCCATCAGTGAGTCTGCTGGGGTGCAGGGTCTCTATGGCTACACCTTC
TRBJ1-6 NA TRBD1 TRBV18 CASSLGQGGNSPLHF TGTGCCAGCTCACTGGGACAGGGTGGGAATTCACCCCTCCACTTT
TRBJ1-2 NA NA TRBV5-4 CASSLDPGPYGYTF TGTGCCAGCAGCTTGGATCCGGGTCCCTATGGCTACACCTTC
TRBJ1-2 NA TRBD1 TRBV28 CASTEPGQGTRYTF TGTGCCAGCACTGAACCGGGACAGGGTACGCGCTACACCTTC
TRBJ2-1 NA TRBD2 TRBV9 CASSVGLAVVDEQFF TGTGCCAGCAGCGTAGGTCTAGCGGTGGTGGATGAGCAGTTCTTC
TRBJ2-5 NA NA TRBV5-1 CASSSVADYQETQYF TGCGCCAGCAGCTCCGTAGCGGATTACCAAGAGACCCAGTACTTC
TRBJ2-1 NA TRBD2 TRBV19 CASRGLASYNEQFF TGTGCCAGTAGGGGACTAGCCTCCTACAATGAGCAGTTCTTC